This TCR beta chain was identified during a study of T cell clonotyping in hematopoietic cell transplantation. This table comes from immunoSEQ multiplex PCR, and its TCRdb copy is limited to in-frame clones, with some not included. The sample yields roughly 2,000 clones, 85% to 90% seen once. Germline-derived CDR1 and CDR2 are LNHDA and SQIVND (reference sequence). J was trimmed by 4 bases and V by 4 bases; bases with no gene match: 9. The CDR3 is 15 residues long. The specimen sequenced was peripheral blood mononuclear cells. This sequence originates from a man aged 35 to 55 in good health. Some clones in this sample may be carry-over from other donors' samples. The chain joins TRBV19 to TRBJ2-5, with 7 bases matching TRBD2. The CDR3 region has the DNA TGTGCCAGTAGTAGCCTCAGCGGGACGACAGAGACCCAGTACTTC. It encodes CASSSLSGTTETQYF.